These T cell receptor beta chains were read from a single sample in a study of blood T cell repertoires in COVID-19. The method was immunoSEQ multiplex PCR; TCRdb's version includes in-frame clones alone and lacks a portion of them. Counted here are 74,000 or so clones, approximately 92% occurring once; the ten biggest clones make up about 8.1%. Specimen: peripheral blood. These receptors originate from a man aged 45 to 65 with active COVID-19. CDR3s include the opening cysteine and the closing phenylalanine or tryptophan. D genes are given only for firm matches.

>TRBV27|TRBJ2-7|TRBD1
CASRRGLGSYEQYF
>TRBV20-1|TRBJ2-7|TRBD2
CSAGGLYEQYF
>TRBV7-2|TRBJ1-5|.
CASSLHPGGAGQPQHF
>TRBV7-9|TRBJ1-1|.
CASSFGQPNTEAFF
>TRBV5-5|TRBJ2-1|TRBD1
CASSLGTGGYNEQFF
>TRBV18|TRBJ2-3|.
CASSTVPGARPDTQYF
>TRBV7-2|TRBJ2-1|TRBD1
CASSLVYGQGEFF
>TRBV9|TRBJ2-5|.
CASSVEGGDYQETQYF
>TRBV7-8|TRBJ2-5|TRBD2
CASSVNSGTSGGRGRETQYF
>TRBV15|TRBJ2-5|TRBD1
CATSRDRASETQYF
>TRBV12-5|TRBJ1-3|.
CASALEGRANTIYF
>TRBV7-9|TRBJ1-1|.
CASSLGPLNTEAFF
>TRBV11-2|TRBJ2-2|TRBD2
CASSRSGTTNTGELFF
>TRBV10-3|TRBJ1-2|.
CAISPLKGGDYGYTF
>TRBV19|TRBJ1-1|.
CASSIFKGETEAFF
>TRBV5-1|TRBJ2-7|TRBD1
CASSGTGADEQYF